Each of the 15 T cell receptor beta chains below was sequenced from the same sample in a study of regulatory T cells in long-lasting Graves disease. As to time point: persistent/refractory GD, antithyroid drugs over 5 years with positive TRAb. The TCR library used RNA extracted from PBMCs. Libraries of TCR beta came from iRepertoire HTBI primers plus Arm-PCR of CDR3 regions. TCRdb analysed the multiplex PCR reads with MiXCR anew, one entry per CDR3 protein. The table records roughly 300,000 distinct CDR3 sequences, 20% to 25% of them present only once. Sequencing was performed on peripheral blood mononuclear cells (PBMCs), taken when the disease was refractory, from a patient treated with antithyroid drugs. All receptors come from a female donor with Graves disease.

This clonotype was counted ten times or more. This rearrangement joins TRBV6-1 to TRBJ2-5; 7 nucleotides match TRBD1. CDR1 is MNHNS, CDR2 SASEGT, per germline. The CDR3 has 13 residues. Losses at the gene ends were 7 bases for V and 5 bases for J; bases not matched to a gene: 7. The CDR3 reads CASTRQGTETQYF. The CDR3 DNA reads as TGTGCCAGCACCAGACAGGGTACTGAGACCCAGTACTTC.

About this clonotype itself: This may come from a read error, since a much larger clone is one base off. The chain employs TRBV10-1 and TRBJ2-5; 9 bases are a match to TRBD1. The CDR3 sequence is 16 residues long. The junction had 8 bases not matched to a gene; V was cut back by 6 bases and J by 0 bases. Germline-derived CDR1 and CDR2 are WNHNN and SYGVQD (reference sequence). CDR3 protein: CASSPGQGLHQETQYF. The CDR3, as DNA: TGCGCCAGCAGCCCGGGACAGGGCCTGCACCAAGAGACCCAGTACTTC.

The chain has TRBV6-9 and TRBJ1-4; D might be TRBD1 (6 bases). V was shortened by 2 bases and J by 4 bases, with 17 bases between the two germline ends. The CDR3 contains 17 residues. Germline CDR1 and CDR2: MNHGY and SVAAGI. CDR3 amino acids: CASSYQHQTGINEKLFF. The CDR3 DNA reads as TGTGCCAGCAGTTATCAGCACCAAACAGGGATTAATGAAAAACTGTTTTTT.

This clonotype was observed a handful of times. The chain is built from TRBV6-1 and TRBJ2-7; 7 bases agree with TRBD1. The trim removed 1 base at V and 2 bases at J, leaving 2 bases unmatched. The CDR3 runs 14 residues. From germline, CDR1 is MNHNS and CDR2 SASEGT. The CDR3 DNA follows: TGTGCCAGCAGTGAAGGGACAGGCACCTACGAGCAGTACTTC. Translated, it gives CASSEGTGTYEQYF.

The CDR3 loop reads CASSFTGQGINYGYTF. Written as DNA, the CDR3 is TGTGCCAGCAGTTTTACGGGACAGGGGATCAACTATGGCTACACCTTC. The gene calls are TRBV28 and TRBJ1-2, with 10 bases that match TRBD1. This CDR3 is 16 amino acids long. Germline CDR1 and CDR2: MDHEN and SYDVKM. Losses at the gene ends were 3 bases for V and 2 bases for J; bases not matched to a gene: 6.

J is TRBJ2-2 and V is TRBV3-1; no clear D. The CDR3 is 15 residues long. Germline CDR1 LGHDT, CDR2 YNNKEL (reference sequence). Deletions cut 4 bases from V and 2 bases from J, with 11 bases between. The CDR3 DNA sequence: TGTGCCAGCAGCCTCCAGCTACCTAACACCGGGGAGCTGTTTTTT. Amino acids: CASSLQLPNTGELFF. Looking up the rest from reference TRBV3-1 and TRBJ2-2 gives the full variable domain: DTAVSQTPKYLVTQMGNDKSIKCEQNLGHDTMYWYKQDSKKFLKIMFSYNNKELIINETVPNRFSPKSPDKAHLNLHINSLELGDSAVYFCASSLQLPNTGELFFGEGSRLTVL.

The CDR3 reads CASSPKDGFYEQYF. In DNA, the CDR3 is TGCGCCAGCAGCCCGAAGGACGGATTCTACGAGCAGTACTTC. This chain connects TRBV4-3 to TRBJ2-7, with D hard to call. The V gene lost 4 bases and the J gene lost 3 bases, with 13 bases spanning the gap. The CDR3 sequence is 14 residues long. Germline lookup yields CDR1 LGHNA and CDR2 YSLEER.

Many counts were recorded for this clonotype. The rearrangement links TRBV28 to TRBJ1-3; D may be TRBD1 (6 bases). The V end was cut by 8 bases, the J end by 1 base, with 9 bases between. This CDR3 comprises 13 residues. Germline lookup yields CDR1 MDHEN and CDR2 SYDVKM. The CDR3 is CASYRESGNTIYF. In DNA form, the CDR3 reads TGTGCCAGCTACAGGGAGTCTGGAAACACCATATATTTT.

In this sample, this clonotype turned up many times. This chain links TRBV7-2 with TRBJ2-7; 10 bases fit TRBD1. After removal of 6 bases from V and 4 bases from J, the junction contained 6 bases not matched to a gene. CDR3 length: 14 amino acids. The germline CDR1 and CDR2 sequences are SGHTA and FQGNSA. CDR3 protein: CASRTGGVGYEQYF. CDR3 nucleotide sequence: TGTGCCAGCAGGACAGGGGGCGTTGGGTACGAGCAGTACTTC.

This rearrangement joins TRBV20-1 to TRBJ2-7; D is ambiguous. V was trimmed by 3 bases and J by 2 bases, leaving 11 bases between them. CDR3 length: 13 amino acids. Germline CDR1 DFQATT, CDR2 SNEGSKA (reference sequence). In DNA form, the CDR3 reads TGCAGTGCTAGCCGATCAGGAACCTACGAGCAGTACTTC. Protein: CSASRSGTYEQYF.

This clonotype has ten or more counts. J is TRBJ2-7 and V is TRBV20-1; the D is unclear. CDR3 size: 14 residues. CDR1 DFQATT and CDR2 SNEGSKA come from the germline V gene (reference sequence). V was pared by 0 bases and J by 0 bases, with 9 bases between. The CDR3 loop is CSARETLSSYEQYF. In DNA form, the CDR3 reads TGCAGTGCTAGAGAGACACTAAGCTCCTACGAGCAGTACTTC.

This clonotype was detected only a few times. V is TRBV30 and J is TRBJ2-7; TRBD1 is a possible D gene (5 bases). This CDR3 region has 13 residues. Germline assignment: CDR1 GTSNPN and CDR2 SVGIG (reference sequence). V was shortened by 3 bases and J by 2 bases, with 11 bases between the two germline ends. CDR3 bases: TGTGCCTGGAGGTTAAGGGGAACCTACGAGCAGTACTTC. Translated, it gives CAWRLRGTYEQYF.

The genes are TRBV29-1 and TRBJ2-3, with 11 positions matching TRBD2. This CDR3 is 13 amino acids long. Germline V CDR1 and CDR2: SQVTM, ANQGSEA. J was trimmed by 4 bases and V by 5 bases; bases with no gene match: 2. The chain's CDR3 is CSVKGLAADTQYF. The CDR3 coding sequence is TGCAGCGTTAAGGGACTAGCGGCAGATACGCAGTATTTT.

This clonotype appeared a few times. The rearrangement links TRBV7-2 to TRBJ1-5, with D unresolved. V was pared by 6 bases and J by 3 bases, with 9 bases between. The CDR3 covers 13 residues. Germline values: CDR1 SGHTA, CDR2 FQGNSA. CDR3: CASSLGHNQPQHF. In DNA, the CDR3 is TGTGCCAGCAGTCTCGGGCACAATCAGCCCCAGCATTTT.

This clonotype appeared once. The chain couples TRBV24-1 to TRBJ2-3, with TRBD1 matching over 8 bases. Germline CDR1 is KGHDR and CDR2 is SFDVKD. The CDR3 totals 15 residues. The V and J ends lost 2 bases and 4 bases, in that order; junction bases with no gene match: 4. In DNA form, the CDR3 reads TGTGCCACCAGTGATTGGCAGGGGGCCGCAGATACGCAGTATTTT. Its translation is CATSDWQGAADTQYF.